One sample yielded the 29 T cell receptor beta chains listed below, sequenced in a study of OX40 agonist ivuxolimab in advanced cancers. To prepare the library, the immunoSEQ multiplex PCR assay was applied. Here the immuneACCESS table is served through TCRdb, limited to in-frame sequences with V and J called. Missing clones are a known gap in these copies; in checked studies unresolved V genes cover under half, and the rest lacks a known reason. The sample has about 72,000 clones on record, 70% to 90% of them singletons. The ten biggest clones cover 0.86% of the sample. The specimen was CD4+ or CD8+ T cells sorted from blood, collected in a trial of the OX40 agonist ivuxolimab. These receptors were collected from an adult with an advanced solid tumor such as melanoma, head and neck, liver or kidney cancer.

The chain has TRBV5-1 and TRBJ1-4; perhaps TRBD1 as D (5 bases). The germline V gene has CDR1 SGHRS and CDR2 YFSETQ. With 0 bases removed from V and 0 bases from J, the gap between germline ends came to 12 bases. CDR3 size: 17 residues. The CDR3 protein is CASSLGPSGPTNEKLFF. The DNA for the CDR3 is TGCGCCAGCAGCTTGGGACCTTCAGGGCCAACTAATGAAAAACTGTTTTTT.

This clone was found a few times. The V gene is TRBV5-1, the J gene TRBJ2-5; 9 bases line up with TRBD1. The CDR3 runs 12 residues. J gave up 11 bases and V 3 bases, and 5 bases lay outside the gene matches. CDR1 and CDR2 from the germline V gene are SGHRS and YFSETQ. CDR3 DNA: TGCGCCAGCAGCTCTGGACAGGGGTTTCAGTACTTC. This codes for CASSSGQGFQYF.

This clone was observed a single time. The gene calls are TRBV10-3 and TRBJ1-4; tentative D call: TRBD1 (6 bases). Trimming took 4 bases from V and 7 from J, leaving 16 bases between them. The CDR3 has 15 residues. Germline-derived CDR1 and CDR2 are ENHRY and SYGVKD. The CDR3 DNA reads TGTGCCATCAGTGCCCAAGGAGGGGGAGGTGAAAAACTGTTTTTT. Translated, it gives CAISAQGGGGEKLFF.

The genes are TRBV6-5 and TRBJ1-2; a weak D match, TRBD1 (6 bases). Germline V CDR1 and CDR2: MNHEY, SVGAGI. Trimming took 2 bases from V and 4 from J, leaving 11 bases between them. The CDR3 runs to 14 residues. Written as DNA, the CDR3 is TGTGCCAGCAGTTACCTCGGCAGGGGCTATGGCTACACCTTC. Its protein product is CASSYLGRGYGYTF.

V is TRBV2 and J is TRBJ2-3, with 9 nucleotides matching TRBD2. CDR1 and CDR2 (germline): SNHLY, FYNNEI. Trimming took 7 bases from V and 6 from J; bases not matched to a gene: 8. The CDR3 contains 14 residues. The CDR3 sequence: CASTAGLARDTQYF. In nucleotides, the CDR3 is TGTGCCAGCACCGCGGGACTAGCAAGGGATACGCAGTATTTT.

The J gene is TRBJ2-7, the V gene TRBV7-9; weak D call: TRBD1 (6 bases). The CDR3 is 13 amino acids. Trimming left V 8 bases short and J 3 bases short, with 14 bases between. The germline V gene has CDR1 SEHNR and CDR2 FQNEAQ (reference sequence). CDR3 in amino acids: CASGRQEIYEQYF. CDR3 nucleotide sequence: TGTGCCAGCGGAAGACAGGAAATCTACGAGCAGTACTTC.

The chain links TRBV18 to TRBJ2-7; 10 bases line up with TRBD1. This CDR3 comprises 16 residues. Per germline, CDR1 KGHSH and CDR2 LQKENI. Unmatched junction bases numbered 9, after V lost 1 base and J lost 6 bases. CDR3 nucleotides: TGTGCCAGCTCACCACGCCTTCGGGACAGGGGAGGCGAGCAGTACTTC. It encodes CASSPRLRDRGGEQYF.

The chain carries TRBV18 and TRBJ2-5, with D perhaps being TRBD1 or TRBD2 (5 bases each). The V gene's germline CDR1 is KGHSH and CDR2 LQKENI. The CDR3 runs to 14 residues. V was clipped by 4 bases and J by 4 bases, with 13 bases between them. CDR3 sequence: CASSLGSGTETQYF. The DNA for the CDR3 is TGTGCCAGCTCACTGGGGTCAGGGACAGAGACCCAGTACTTC.

The rearrangement links TRBV2 to TRBJ2-3, with 13 bases identical to TRBD2. Germline V gives CDR1 SNHLY, CDR2 FYNNEI. The CDR3 length is 15 residues. V dropped 7 bases and J dropped 4; count of bases not matched to a gene: 5. In DNA, the CDR3 is TGTGCCAGCACCGGACTAGCGGGAGACTCAGATACGCAGTATTTT. It specifies CASTGLAGDSDTQYF. The whole variable domain, remainder taken from reference TRBV2 and TRBJ2-3, is EPEVTQTPSHQVTQMGQEVILRCVPISNHLYFYWYRQILGQKVEFLVSFYNNEISEKSEIFDDQFSVERPDGSNFTLKIRSTKLEDSAMYFCASTGLAGDSDTQYFGPGTRLTVL.

The genes are TRBV6-6 and TRBJ2-4, with D possibly being TRBD1 or TRBD2 (5 bases each). V shed 0 bases and J shed 8 bases, with 17 bases lying between them. Germline CDR1 MNHNY, CDR2 SVGAGI (reference sequence). CDR3 size: 16 residues. CDR3 residues: CASSYSNQPGRHIQYF. CDR3 DNA sequence: TGTGCCAGCAGTTACTCGAACCAACCGGGACGGCACATTCAGTACTTC.

The genes are TRBV5-1 and TRBJ2-7, with 7 nucleotides matching TRBD1. CDR3 size: 15 residues. The germline V gene encodes CDR1 SGHRS and CDR2 YFSETQ. V trimming: 0 bases; J trimming: 5 bases; junction bases outside the gene matches: 8. The CDR3 here is CASSLGGQMMNEQYF. The CDR3 DNA sequence: TGCGCCAGCAGCTTGGGGGGACAGATGATGAACGAGCAGTACTTC.

The chain combines TRBV29-1 with TRBJ2-3, with D possibly TRBD1 on 6 matching bases. Trimming took 7 bases from V and 3 from J, leaving 17 bases between them. Germline V CDR1 and CDR2: SQVTM, ANQGSEA. The CDR3 covers 14 residues. The CDR3 bases are TGCAGCGCCGCACAGGGCTTAGTAACAGATACGCAGTATTTT. Its protein is CSAAQGLVTDTQYF.

This rearrangement joins TRBV30 to TRBJ2-5; 7 bases fit TRBD2. This CDR3 region has 13 residues. J gave up 4 bases and V 8 bases, and 10 bases lay outside the gene matches. Germline V gives CDR1 GTSNPN, CDR2 SVGIG (reference sequence). The DNA of the CDR3 is TGTGCCACTGGGACGGGGGGAAGAGAGACCCAGTACTTC. It translates to CATGTGGRETQYF.

This chain joins TRBV18 and TRBJ2-3; TRBD1 aligns across 7 bases. This CDR3 is 15 amino acids long. The J segment lost 1 base and the V segment lost 4 bases, leaving 5 bases of the junction unmatched. In germline, CDR1 is KGHSH, CDR2 LQKENI. The CDR3 loop is CASSQTGWGTDTQYF. In DNA, the CDR3 is TGTGCCAGCTCACAGACAGGGTGGGGCACAGATACGCAGTATTTT.

The rearrangement joins TRBV5-8 to TRBJ1-2; D is uncertain. V dropped 5 bases and J dropped 2 bases, with 13 bases sitting between them. The CDR3 totals 14 residues. CDR1 and CDR2 (germline): SGHTS, YDEGEE. The CDR3 bases are TGTGCCAGCAGACGGAAAGCAGCAAACTATGGCTACACCTTC. It specifies CASRRKAANYGYTF.

This clone has just a few counts. V usage is TRBV10-3 and J usage is TRBJ2-3, with TRBD1 as a possible D gene (6 bases). The V and J ends lost 10 bases and 2 bases respectively, with 13 bases between them. Germline-derived CDR1 and CDR2 are ENHRY and SYGVKD. The CDR3 is made up of 13 amino acids. CDR3 loop: CATGTPLTDTQYF. The CDR3 DNA sequence: TGTGCCACCGGGACACCTCTCACAGATACGCAGTATTTT.

The chain couples TRBV30 to TRBJ1-2; TRBD1 is a possible D gene (5 bases). V was pared by 0 bases and J by 9 bases, with 20 bases between. In germline, CDR1 is GTSNPN, CDR2 SVGIG (reference sequence). The CDR3 runs to 15 residues. This CDR3 is CAWSVAPGHIISYTF. The CDR3 DNA follows: TGTGCCTGGAGTGTCGCACCAGGGCATATAATTAGCTACACCTTC. Full variable domain (missing parts from reference TRBV30 and TRBJ1-2): SQTIHQWPATLVQPVGSPLSLECTVEGTSNPNLYWYRQAAGRGLQLLFYSVGIGQISSEVPQNLSASRPQDRQFILSSKKLLLSDSGFYLCAWSVAPGHIISYTFGSGTRLTVV.

The genes are TRBV18 and TRBJ2-5; TRBD1 matches 8 bases. Trimming took 4 bases from V and 0 from J; bases not matched to a gene: 4. Germline V gene sequence: CDR1 KGHSH, CDR2 LQKENI. There are 15 residues in the CDR3. In DNA form, the CDR3 reads TGTGCCAGCTCACTCCGACAGGGGAACCAAGAGACCCAGTACTTC. Translation gives CASSLRQGNQETQYF.

The chain employs TRBV7-2 and TRBJ2-1; the D is unclear. The germline V gene has CDR1 SGHTA and CDR2 FQGNSA. V was trimmed by 2 bases and J by 5 bases, leaving 13 bases between them. The CDR3 runs 15 residues. The CDR3 DNA sequence: TGTGCCAGCAGCTTATATGGTTCCCGCAACAATGAGCAGTTCTTC. It encodes CASSLYGSRNNEQFF.

The chain carries TRBV5-1 and TRBJ1-1; 7 nucleotides agree with TRBD1. CDR3 size: 13 residues. V shed 2 bases and J 4 bases; nucleotides not matched to a gene: 2. Germline V gene sequence: CDR1 SGHRS, CDR2 YFSETQ. CDR3: CASSLGQATEAFF. The CDR3 coding sequence is TGCGCCAGCAGCTTAGGACAGGCCACTGAAGCTTTCTTT.

J is TRBJ1-1 and V is TRBV2, with D unclear. CDR3 length equals 15 residues. With 2 bases removed from V and 1 base from J, the gap between germline ends came to 11 bases. Germline loops: CDR1 SNHLY, CDR2 FYNNEI. Here the CDR3 reads CASSESGFKNTEAFF. The CDR3 DNA reads TGTGCCAGCAGTGAATCCGGCTTTAAGAACACTGAAGCTTTCTTT.

The V call is TRBV5-1, the J call TRBJ1-2, with no clear D. V was shortened by 3 bases and J by 6 bases, with 21 bases between the two germline ends. CDR3 size: 16 residues. Per the germline V gene, CDR1 is SGHRS and CDR2 is YFSETQ. CDR3 sequence: CASSSGLGRNLDGYTF. CDR3 nucleotide sequence: TGCGCCAGCAGCTCTGGCCTTGGACGGAATCTGGATGGCTACACCTTC.

The CDR3 DNA is TGTGCCAGCAGCCCCGGGACTAGCGGCACCGGGGAGCTGTTTTTT. It specifies CASSPGTSGTGELFF. This sequence joins TRBV7-2 and TRBJ2-2, with 11 bases lining up with TRBD2. From germline, CDR1 is SGHTA and CDR2 FQGNSA. The CDR3 covers 15 residues. V trimming: 5 bases; J trimming: 4 bases; junction bases outside the gene matches: 3. The variable domain in full, completed from reference TRBV7-2 and TRBJ2-2, reads GAGVSQSPSNKVTEKGKDVELRCDPISGHTALYWYRQSLGQGLEFLIYFQGNSAPDKSGLPSDRFSAERTGGSVSTLTIQRTQQEDSAVYLCASSPGTSGTGELFFGEGSRLTVL.

The DNA of the CDR3 is TGTGCCAGCAGCGTGGGGACGTCTCCCAAAGAGACCCAGTACTTC. Residues: CASSVGTSPKETQYF. The rearrangement joins TRBV9 to TRBJ2-5; D possibly uses TRBD1 or TRBD2 (5 bases each). This CDR3 comprises 15 residues. V was pared by 2 bases and J by 3 bases, with 14 bases between. Germline CDR1 and CDR2: SGDLS and YYNGEE.

The chain is built from TRBV7-2 and TRBJ2-6, with D possibly matching TRBD2 (6 bases). V lost 1 base to trimming and J lost 0 bases, with 13 bases between them. Per the germline V gene, CDR1 is SGHTA and CDR2 is FQGNSA. This CDR3 region has 18 residues. CDR3 DNA: TGTGCCAGCAGCTTAGGCCCGGGGGTTGCCTCTGGGGCCAACGTCCTGACTTTC. It yields the protein CASSLGPGVASGANVLTF.

The rearrangement joins TRBV28 to TRBJ1-6; 7 bases align to TRBD1. The CDR3 is 14 amino acids. Trimming took 4 bases from V and 7 from J; bases not matched to a gene: 4. Germline CDR1 MDHEN, CDR2 SYDVKM. The CDR3 spells CASSSPDRNSPLHF. The CDR3 DNA reads as TGTGCCAGCAGTTCCCCGGACAGGAATTCACCCCTCCACTTT.

A single count supports this clone. The chain uses TRBV15 and TRBJ2-3, with TRBD2 identical over 8 bases. V gave up 1 base and J gave up 1 base; unmatched junction bases: 16. CDR3 length: 20 amino acids. Germline V CDR1 and CDR2: LNHNV, YYDKDF (reference sequence). In nucleotides, the CDR3 is TGTGCCACCAGCAGAGGCCCGTACCCTCTAGCGGGCCTTGGCACAGATACGCAGTATTTT. Translated: CATSRGPYPLAGLGTDTQYF.

This clone has just one count. The chain uses TRBV29-1 and TRBJ2-1; 10 bases are shared with TRBD2. CDR1 and CDR2 from the germline V gene are SQVTM and ANQGSEA. This CDR3 comprises 19 residues. Trimming cost V 0 bases and J 0 bases; bases outside gene matches: 11. The CDR3 DNA follows: TGCAGCGTTGAAGATCTGGGGAGGACTAGCGGACGCTCCTACAATGAGCAGTTCTTC. This encodes CSVEDLGRTSGRSYNEQFF.

CDR3 sequence: CASSTEGPSGTQYF. DNA for the CDR3: TGCGCCAGCAGCACCGAAGGACCCTCGGGGACCCAGTACTTC. V is TRBV5-1 and J is TRBJ2-5; D gene ambiguous. The CDR3 runs to 14 residues. CDR1 and CDR2 from the germline V gene are SGHRS and YFSETQ. Trimming pared 4 bases from V and 7 bases from J, leaving 17 bases between.